This TCR beta chain is drawn from a study of breast tumors, draining lymph nodes, adjacent tissues. This clonotype was recorded at least ten times. No antigen is known for it. Points from the study as a whole: Tumor T cell lymph node origin was a supported hypothesis, not proven. Tumor repertoires ranked between lymph nodes and nontumor tissue in diversity, with V and J gene preferences. Data fit most tumor T cells coming from lymph node, expanding in tumor.

In TCRdb, the multiplex PCR reads were re-called with MiXCR into one record per CDR3 protein. The table has about 25,000 distinct CDR3 sequences, about 24% seen once. The CDR3 is 14 residues long. The germline V and J ends were trimmed by 5 bases and 2 bases, with 10 bases remaining between them. The germline CDR1 and CDR2 sequences are SGHKS and YYEKEE (reference sequence). The sequencing input was breast tumor tissue. The TCR sequence derives from a female donor with breast cancer. Some clones in this sample may be carry-over from other donors' samples. This rearrangement joins TRBV5-5 to TRBJ2-2; D not certain. CDR3 bases: TGTGCCAGCAGGCCCCTCGGTAACACCGGGGAGCTGTTTTTT. This gives the protein CASRPLGNTGELFF.